The clone carrying this TCR beta chain was detected once. Repertoires were generated with immunoSEQ multiplex PCR, while TCRdb's copy carries only in-frame clones and drops some. The table lists about 41,000 clones, roughly nine tenths of them singletons. Germline CDR1 is SGHTA and CDR2 is FQGTGA. This CDR3 has 15 amino acids. The V gene end was trimmed by 1 base and the J gene end by 0 bases; junction bases not matched to a gene: 1. This entry comes from a study of T cell changes during pregnancy in multiple sclerosis. The J gene is TRBJ2-3, the V gene TRBV7-3, with 7 bases identical to TRBD2. This receptor was identified in a female donor with multiple sclerosis, enrolled in a pregnancy study. The input for sequencing was CD4+ T cells from peripheral blood mononuclear cells, taken in the first trimester of pregnancy. The CDR3: CASSLSGGSTDTQYF. The CDR3, as DNA: TGTGCCAGCAGCTTAAGCGGGGGTAGCACAGATACGCAGTATTTT.